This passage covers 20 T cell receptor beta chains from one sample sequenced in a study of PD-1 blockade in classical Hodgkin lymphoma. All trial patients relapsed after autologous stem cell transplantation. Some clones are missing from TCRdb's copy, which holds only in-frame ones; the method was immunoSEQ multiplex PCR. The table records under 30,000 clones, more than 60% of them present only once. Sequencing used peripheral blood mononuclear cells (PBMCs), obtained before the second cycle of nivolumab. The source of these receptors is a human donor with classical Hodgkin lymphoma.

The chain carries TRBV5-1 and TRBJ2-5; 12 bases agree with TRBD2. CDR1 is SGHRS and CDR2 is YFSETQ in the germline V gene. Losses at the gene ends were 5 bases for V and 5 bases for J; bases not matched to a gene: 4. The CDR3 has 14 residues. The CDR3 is CASRRTSGDETQYF. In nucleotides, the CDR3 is TGCGCCAGCAGACGGACTAGCGGGGATGAGACCCAGTACTTC.

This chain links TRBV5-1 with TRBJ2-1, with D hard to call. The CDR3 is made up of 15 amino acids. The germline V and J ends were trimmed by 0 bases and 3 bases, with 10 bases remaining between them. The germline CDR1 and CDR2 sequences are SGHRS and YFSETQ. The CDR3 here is CASSLEIAVYNEQFF. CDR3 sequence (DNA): TGCGCCAGCAGCTTGGAGATCGCAGTCTACAATGAGCAGTTCTTC.

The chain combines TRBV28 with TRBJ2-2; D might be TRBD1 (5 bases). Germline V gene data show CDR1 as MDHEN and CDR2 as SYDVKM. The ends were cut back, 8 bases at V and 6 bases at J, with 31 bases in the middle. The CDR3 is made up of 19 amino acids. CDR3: CASVRSPLISTGVPGELFF. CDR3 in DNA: TGTGCCAGCGTGAGGTCCCCTTTGATCTCAACAGGCGTCCCCGGGGAGCTGTTTTTT.

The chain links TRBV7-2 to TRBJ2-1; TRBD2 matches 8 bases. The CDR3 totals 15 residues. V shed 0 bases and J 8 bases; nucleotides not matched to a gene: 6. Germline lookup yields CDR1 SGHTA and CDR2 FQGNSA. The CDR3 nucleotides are TGTGCCAGCAGCTTAGCCGGACTAGCTATGGATGAGCAGTTCTTC. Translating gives CASSLAGLAMDEQFF.

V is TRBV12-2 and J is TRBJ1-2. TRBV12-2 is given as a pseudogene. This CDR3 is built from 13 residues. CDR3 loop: CASRFRGNRGYTF. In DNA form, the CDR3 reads TGTGCAAGTCGCTTCCGGGGGAATCGGGGCTACACCTTC.

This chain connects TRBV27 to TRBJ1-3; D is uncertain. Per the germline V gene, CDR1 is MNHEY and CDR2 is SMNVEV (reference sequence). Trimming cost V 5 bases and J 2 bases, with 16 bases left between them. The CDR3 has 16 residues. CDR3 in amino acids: CASSPRPRLTGNTIYF. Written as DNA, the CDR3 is TGTGCCAGCAGTCCAAGACCTAGGCTAACTGGAAACACCATATATTTT.

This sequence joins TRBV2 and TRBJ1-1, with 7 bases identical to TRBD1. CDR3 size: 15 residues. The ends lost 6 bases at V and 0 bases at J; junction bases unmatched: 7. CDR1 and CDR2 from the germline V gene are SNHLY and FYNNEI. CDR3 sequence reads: CASSGQVTMNTEAFF. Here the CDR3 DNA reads TGTGCCAGCAGCGGACAGGTTACCATGAACACTGAAGCTTTCTTT.

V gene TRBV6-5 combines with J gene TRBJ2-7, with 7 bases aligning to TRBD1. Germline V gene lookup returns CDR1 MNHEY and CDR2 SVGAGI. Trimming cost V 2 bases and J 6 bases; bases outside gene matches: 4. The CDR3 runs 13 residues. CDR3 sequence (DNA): TGTGCCAGCAGTTACGAGACAGGGACCGAGCAGTACTTC. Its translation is CASSYETGTEQYF.

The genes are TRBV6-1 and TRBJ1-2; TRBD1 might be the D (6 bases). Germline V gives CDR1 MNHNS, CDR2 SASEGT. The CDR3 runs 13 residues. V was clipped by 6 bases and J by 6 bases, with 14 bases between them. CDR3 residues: CASSTVEGDGYTF. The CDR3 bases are TGTGCCAGCAGCACGGTGGAGGGGGATGGCTACACCTTC.

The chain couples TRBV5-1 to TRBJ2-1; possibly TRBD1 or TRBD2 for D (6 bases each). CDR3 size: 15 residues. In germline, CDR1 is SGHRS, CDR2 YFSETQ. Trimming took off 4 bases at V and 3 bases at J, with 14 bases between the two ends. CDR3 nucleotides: TGCGCCAGCAGCGGCGGGACACCAAGCTACAATGAGCAGTTCTTC. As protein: CASSGGTPSYNEQFF.

The CDR3 DNA sequence: TGTGCCAGCAGTTTCGACGGCCCTTCACCCCTCCACTTT. It codes for CASSFDGPSPLHF. The chain joins TRBV6-5 to TRBJ1-6; D unclear. The CDR3 has 13 residues. The V end lost 4 bases, the J end lost 9 bases, and 10 bases lay between the germline ends. Germline CDR1 MNHEY, CDR2 SVGAGI.

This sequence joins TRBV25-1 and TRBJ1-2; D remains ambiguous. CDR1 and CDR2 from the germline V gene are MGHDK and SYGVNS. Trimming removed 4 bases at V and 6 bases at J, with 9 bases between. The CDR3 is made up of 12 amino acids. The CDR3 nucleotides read TGTGCCAGCAGTGGGAACTCAAATGGCTACACCTTC. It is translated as CASSGNSNGYTF.

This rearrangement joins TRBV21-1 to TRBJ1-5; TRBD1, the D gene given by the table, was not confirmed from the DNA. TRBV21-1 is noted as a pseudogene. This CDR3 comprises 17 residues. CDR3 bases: TGTGCCAGCAGCGGGCCCGGGACAGGGGGCAACAATCAGCCCCAGCATTTT. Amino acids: CASSGPGTGGNNQPQHF.

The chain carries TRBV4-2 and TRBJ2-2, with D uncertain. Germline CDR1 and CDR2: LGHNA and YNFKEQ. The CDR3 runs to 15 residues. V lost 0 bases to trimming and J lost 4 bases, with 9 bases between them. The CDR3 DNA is TGTGCCAGCAGCCAAGATCTCAGGCCCACCGGGGAGCTGTTTTTT. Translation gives CASSQDLRPTGELFF.

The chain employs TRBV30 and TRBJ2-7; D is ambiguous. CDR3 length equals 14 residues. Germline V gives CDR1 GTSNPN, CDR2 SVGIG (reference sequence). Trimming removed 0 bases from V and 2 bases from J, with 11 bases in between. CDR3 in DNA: TGTGCCTGGAGTGTACCCGGGCCCGCCTACGAGCAGTACTTC. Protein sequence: CAWSVPGPAYEQYF.

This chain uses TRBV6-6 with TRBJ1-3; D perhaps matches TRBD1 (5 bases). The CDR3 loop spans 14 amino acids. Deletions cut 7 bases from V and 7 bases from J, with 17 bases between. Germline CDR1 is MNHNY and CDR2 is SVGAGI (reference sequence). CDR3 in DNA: TGTGCCAGCACCGTATCCCCCCGGGGGAACACCATATATTTT. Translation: CASTVSPRGNTIYF.

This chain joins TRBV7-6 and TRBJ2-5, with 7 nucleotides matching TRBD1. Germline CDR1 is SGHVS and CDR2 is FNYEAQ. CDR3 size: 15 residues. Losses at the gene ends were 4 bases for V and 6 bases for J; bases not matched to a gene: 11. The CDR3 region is CASSSLGARGQTQYF. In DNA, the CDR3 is TGTGCCAGCAGCTCCCTCGGGGCGAGGGGGCAGACCCAGTACTTC.

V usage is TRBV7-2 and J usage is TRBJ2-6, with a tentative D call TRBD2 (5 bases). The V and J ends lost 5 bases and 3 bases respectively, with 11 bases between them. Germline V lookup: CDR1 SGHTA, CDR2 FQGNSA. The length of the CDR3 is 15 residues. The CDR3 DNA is TGTGCCAGCAGCCCCCGGACTGGTGGGGCCAACGTCCTGACTTTC. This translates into CASSPRTGGANVLTF.

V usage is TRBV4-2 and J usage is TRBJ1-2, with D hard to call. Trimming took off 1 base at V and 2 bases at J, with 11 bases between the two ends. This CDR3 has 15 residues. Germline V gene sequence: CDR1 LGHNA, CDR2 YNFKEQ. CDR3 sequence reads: CASSQVAGENYGYTF. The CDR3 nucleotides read TGTGCCAGCAGCCAAGTTGCCGGGGAAAACTATGGCTACACCTTC.

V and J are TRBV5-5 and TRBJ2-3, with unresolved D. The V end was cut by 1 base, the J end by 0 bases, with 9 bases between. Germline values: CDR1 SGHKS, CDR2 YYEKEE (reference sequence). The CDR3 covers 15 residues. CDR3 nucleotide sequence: TGTGCCAGCAGCTTGACAGTTCTTAGCACAGATACGCAGTATTTT. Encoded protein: CASSLTVLSTDTQYF. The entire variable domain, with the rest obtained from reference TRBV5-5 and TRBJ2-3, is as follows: DAGVTQSPTHLIKTRGQQVTLRCSPISGHKSVSWYQQVLGQGPQFIFQYYEKEERGRGNFPDRFSARQFPNYSSELNVNALLLGDSALYLCASSLTVLSTDTQYFGPGTRLTVL.